Presented here are 8 T cell receptor beta chains from one specimen sequenced in a study of blood T cell repertoires in COVID-19. TCRdb's table, derived via immunoSEQ multiplex PCR, lists solely in-frame clones and lacks some. Among 80,000 to 100,000 clones listed, 80% were seen once. The sequenced sample was peripheral blood. These receptor sequences come from a man in his forties or fifties who had recovered from COVID-19.

The chain uses TRBV28 and TRBJ2-2; no definite D call. CDR1 and CDR2 from the germline V gene are MDHEN and SYDVKM. Between the trimmed V and J ends, which lost 7 bases and 1 base, there was a span of 7 bases. This CDR3 is built from 13 residues. The CDR3 loop is CASTTGNTGELFF. CDR3 DNA sequence: TGTGCCAGCACCACGGGGAACACCGGGGAGCTGTTTTTT.

This clone was found a few times. V gene TRBV6-5 combines with J gene TRBJ1-4; no firm D call. The V and J ends lost 6 bases and 8 bases respectively, with 16 bases between them. The CDR3 has 14 amino acids. Germline lookup yields CDR1 MNHEY and CDR2 SVGAGI. The chain's CDR3 is CASRKTGGQEKLFF. CDR3 DNA: TGTGCCAGCAGGAAGACGGGAGGGCAGGAAAAACTGTTTTTT.

The chain combines TRBV5-4 with TRBJ2-7; no clear D gene. The CDR3 has 11 amino acids. V lost 4 bases and J lost 6, with 8 bases in between. CDR1 and CDR2 from the germline V gene are SGHNT and YYREEE (reference sequence). This CDR3 is CASSVSGEQYF. The CDR3 coding sequence is TGTGCCAGCAGCGTTAGTGGCGAGCAGTACTTC.

This sequence joins TRBV24-1 and TRBJ2-4, with TRBD1 identical over 7 bases. The CDR3 is made up of 17 amino acids. CDR1 is KGHDR and CDR2 is SFDVKD in the germline V gene. Trimming took 7 bases from V and 0 from J; bases not matched to a gene: 11. This CDR3 is CATSENRGGLAKNIQYF. In DNA, the CDR3 is TGTGCCACCAGCGAAAACAGGGGCGGCTTAGCCAAAAACATTCAGTACTTC.

The chain joins TRBV29-1 to TRBJ2-3, with 11 bases matching TRBD1. Trimming at V came to 7 bases and at J to 4 bases, leaving 1 base not matched to a gene. Germline V gene data show CDR1 as SQVTM and CDR2 as ANQGSEA. This CDR3 has 12 amino acids. CDR3 in amino acids: CSGTGGPDTQYF. The CDR3 DNA reads as TGCAGCGGGACAGGGGGCCCAGATACGCAGTATTTT.

J is TRBJ1-1 and V is TRBV10-1; 7 nucleotides align to TRBD1. Looked up from germline, CDR1 is WNHNN and CDR2 is SYGVQD (reference sequence). This CDR3 region has 15 residues. V trimming: 0 bases; J trimming: 6 bases; junction bases outside the gene matches: 7. CDR3 bases: TGCGCCAGCAGTGAGTCAGGGGGCGTATCGGCTGAAGCTTTCTTT. It encodes CASSESGGVSAEAFF.

This clone has only a few counts. This chain connects TRBV21-1 to TRBJ2-7; no DNA check was done on the table's D call, TRBD2. TRBV21-1 is a listed pseudogene. This CDR3 region has 13 residues. The CDR3 reads CASSFPREYEQYF. The CDR3 region has the DNA TGTGCCAGCAGCTTTCCTCGGGAGTACGAGCAGTACTTC.

This chain connects TRBV6-1 to TRBJ1-1, with TRBD1 matching over 7 bases. Germline-derived CDR1 and CDR2 are MNHNS and SASEGT. J gave up 1 base and V 3 bases, and 8 bases lay outside the gene matches. This CDR3 spans 16 amino acids. The CDR3 spells CASSEPQGPSNTEAFF. DNA of the CDR3: TGTGCCAGCAGTGAGCCACAGGGGCCCTCGAACACTGAAGCTTTCTTT.